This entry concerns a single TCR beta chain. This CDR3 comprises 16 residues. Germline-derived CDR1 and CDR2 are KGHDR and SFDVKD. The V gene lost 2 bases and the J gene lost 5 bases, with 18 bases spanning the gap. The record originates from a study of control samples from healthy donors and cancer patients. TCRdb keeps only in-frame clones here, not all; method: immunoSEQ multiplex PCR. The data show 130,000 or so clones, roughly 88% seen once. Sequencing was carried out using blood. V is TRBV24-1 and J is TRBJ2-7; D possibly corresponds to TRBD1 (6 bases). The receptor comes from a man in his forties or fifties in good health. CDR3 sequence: CATSDSDSSDLHEQYF. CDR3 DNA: TGTGCCACCAGTGATTCGGACAGCTCCGACCTTCACGAGCAGTACTTC.